This T cell receptor beta chain was recorded in a study of beta chain features in type 1 diabetes. About the study: Healthy donors, compared against patients, showed similar age, gender and cell yields.

As concerns this clone: Antigen: not known.

Study-level results: Researchers report that Type 1 diabetes patients had moderately but significantly shorter TCRB CDR3s across all four CD4+ subsets.

Reverse transcription of all isolated RNA meant that expressed TCRB transcripts were sequenced. Samples of naive, central memory and regulatory T cells yielded a mean of about 3.4 million reads. Produced via immunoSEQ multiplex PCR; TCRdb's table is partial and in-frame only. This repertoire shows about 180,000 clones, approximately 8.1% found once; its top ten account for 0.94%. The clonotype comes from a woman aged 40 to 50 with type 1 diabetes. Sequencing was done on a sample of central memory CD4+ T cells from blood.

CDR3 amino acids: CASSLLRGIQETQYF. DNA for the CDR3: TGTGCCAGCAGCCTCCTGCGGGGCATCCAAGAGACCCAGTACTTC. This chain uses TRBV7-2 with TRBJ2-5, with D tentatively TRBD2 (6 bases). This CDR3 has 15 amino acids. Trimming removed 5 bases from V and 1 base from J, with 14 bases in between. The germline V gene has CDR1 SGHTA and CDR2 FQGNSA. The whole variable domain, filled in from reference TRBV7-2 and TRBJ2-5, reads GAGVSQSPSNKVTEKGKDVELRCDPISGHTALYWYRQSLGQGLEFLIYFQGNSAPDKSGLPSDRFSAERTGGSVSTLTIQRTQQEDSAVYLCASSLLRGIQETQYFGPGTRLLVL.